This note documents a single T cell receptor beta chain sequence. The source of the sample is a study of monozygotic twins with inflammatory bowel disease. Germline V CDR1 and CDR2: MNHEY, SMNVEV (reference sequence). The CDR3 is 13 residues long. UMIs bearing a 6-nucleotide sample barcode were added through template switching. TCRdb reprocessed the 5' RACE reads and reports one entry per CDR3 protein, with no DNA. This sample's table has approximately 330,000 distinct CDR3 sequences. The receptor comes from a human donor with ulcerative colitis or Crohn's disease, or a healthy co-twin of an affected twin (not recorded which). The chain joins TRBV27 to TRBJ2-7. Sequenced input: blood. This CDR3 is CASSLRRTYEQYF.